This T cell receptor (beta chain) derives from a study of T cell responses to AZD1222 COVID-19 vaccine (TCRdb year 2021). Regarding the complete study: AZD1222 recipients whose second dose came at about 4 weeks and those whose second dose came at about 12 weeks were combined into one group, since spike-specific TCR depth and breadth did not differ between the two schedules. TCR sequencing covered roughly 230 trial participants: around 210 given two doses of AZD1222 and about 26 given two doses of MenACWY control vaccine. Trial participants were enrolled by age into 18-55, 56-69 and 70-plus year subgroups, with roughly 160, 29 and 62 TCR-sequenced participants respectively. Beyond this particular receptor, the publication reports: Spike-specific TCR breadth and depth rose significantly after two AZD1222 doses compared with day 0 and with MenACWY recipients. The 56-69-year group was small, and its depth increase did not reach significance, likely because of low power. Most participants were white British and females outnumbered males, and the authors suggested that clonal diversity may have been underestimated. No day 14 peak-response samples were available, so repertoires were characterized only after the peak T cell response. The vaccine-associated CD4 TCRs covered the entire spike protein, and the dominant responses fell in regions 160-218 and 743-854. Only five to seven AZD1222 recipients were SARS-CoV-2 seropositive at baseline, limiting conclusions about previously exposed vaccinees. Epitopes outside the regions mutated in the B.1.351 and B.1.1.7 variants were reportedly recognized by nearly half of the unique spike-specific TCRs.

At the junction V is shortened by 2 bases and J by 1 base, with 9 bases in between. The CDR3 starts with the cysteine, ends with the phenylalanine, and has 14 residues. The DNA shown is the 42-base CDR3, in frame from base 1. Looking up the germline V gene (reference sequence) yields CDR1 GTSNPN and CDR2 SVGIG. The time point label of this sample denotes: baseline before first vaccination. Samples from vaccinated people were obtained from the UK trials COV001 and COV002, which included a single-blind randomized controlled phase 2/3 trial of AZD1222 (ChAdOx1 nCoV-19) in healthy adults. For TCRbeta chain sequencing, PBMC samples from trial participants were taken at day 0 and at day 28 after the second dose. Regarding this clone: Its recognized antigen is unknown. Base qualities were left out, and no much larger clone turns up one base away.

The CDR3 regions of human TCRbeta chains were subjected to immunosequencing. The paper's processing steps were these. Repertoire TCRs were checked for matches against a reference library of SARS-CoV-2-specific TCRs that had been generated using the MIRA antigen-specificity platform. Breadth was defined as the fraction of unique TCRs that were SARS-CoV-2-associated, and depth was defined as the fraction of total T cells that were SARS-CoV-2-associated. Using the MIRA data, each spike-specific TCR was mapped to the spike region that the TCR reacts to and placed in a CD4 or CD8 class. Log10-transformed breadth and depth values were compared by one-way ANOVA with Sidak's multiple comparisons tests. TCRdb took this table from immuneACCESS and kept in-frame rearrangements with V and J called. Such tables lack part of the clones; where checked against another copy, unresolved V genes explain under half of the gap, and the rest is unexplained. For V, J and clone size, that table is used; D and trimming come from the DNA. The sample table holds approximately 180,000 clones, of which just over 85% were seen once. The ten largest clones represent roughly 7.7% of the sample.

The material sequenced was peripheral blood, taken on day 0 of AZD1222 vaccination. The sequence was collected from an adult in good health. The rearranged segments are TRBV30 and TRBJ1-5; TRBD1 could be the D gene, as 5 bases match. The CDR3 in this case is CAWSRGVSNQPQHF. The DNA sequence reads TGTGCCTGGAGTCGGGGGGTAAGCAATCAGCCCCAGCATTTT.